Given below is one T cell receptor beta chain in context. Its cognate antigen is unknown. These data belong to a study of cytomegalovirus exposure and HLA in healthy donors. About the research overall: The approximately 120 validation repertoires were produced on the same platform as the roughly 720 repertoires of the first cohort. This was reported in a later analysis. General study points: Under in vitro conditions, a few CMV-associated chains were confirmed as specific for CMV antigens. TCR beta chains numbering some 150 were designated cytomegalovirus-associated.

This CDR3 contains 14 residues. J was trimmed by 11 bases and V by 1 base; bases with no gene match: 9. Germline V lookup: CDR1 MNHNS, CDR2 SASEGT. The donors were members of the approximately 120-subject validation cohort (separate from the approximately 670-subject first cohort). Some clones are missing from TCRdb's copy, which holds only in-frame ones; the method was immunoSEQ multiplex PCR. The table lists about 73,000 clones, around nine tenths of them singletons. This chain joins TRBV6-1 and TRBJ1-1, with 8 bases matching TRBD1. The sequencing sample was made of PBMCs. This sequence was found in a woman aged 18-30 years in good health and CMV-seropositive. CDR3 sequence reads: CASSEGPETGVAFF. CDR3 DNA: TGTGCCAGCAGTGAAGGACCAGAGACAGGGGTGGCTTTCTTT.